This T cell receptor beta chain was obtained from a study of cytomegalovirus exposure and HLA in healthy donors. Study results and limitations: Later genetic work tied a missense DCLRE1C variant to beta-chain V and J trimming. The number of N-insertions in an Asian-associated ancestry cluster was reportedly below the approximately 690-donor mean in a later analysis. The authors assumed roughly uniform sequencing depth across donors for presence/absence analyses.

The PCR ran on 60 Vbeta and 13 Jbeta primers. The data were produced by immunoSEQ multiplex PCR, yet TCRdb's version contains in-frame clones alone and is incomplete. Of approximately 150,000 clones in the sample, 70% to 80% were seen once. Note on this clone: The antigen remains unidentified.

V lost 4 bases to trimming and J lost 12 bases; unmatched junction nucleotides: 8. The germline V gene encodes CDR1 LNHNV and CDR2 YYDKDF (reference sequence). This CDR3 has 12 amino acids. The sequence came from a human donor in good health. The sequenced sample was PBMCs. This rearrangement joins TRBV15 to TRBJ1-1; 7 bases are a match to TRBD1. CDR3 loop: CATSTYRGRTFF. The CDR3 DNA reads TGTGCCACCAGCACCTACAGGGGTCGGACTTTCTTT.